The T cell receptor (beta chain) described here comes from a study of PD-1 blockade in classical Hodgkin lymphoma. Each patient's relapse followed autologous stem cell transplantation, and brentuximab vedotin exposure varied. This clone has more than one count but fewer than ten. The antigen is not known. General study results and limits: Some patients started nivolumab under 1 year after ASCT, and they were excluded.

Trimming stripped 8 bases from V and 0 bases from J, with 10 bases between. There are 13 residues in the CDR3. The germline gives CDR1 SNHLY, CDR2 FYNNEI. Using immunoSEQ multiplex PCR, the repertoire was profiled, and TCRdb retains in-frame clones only, with some absent. Of 50,000 or so clones in the sample, around 73% are singletons; the top ten hold more than 13%. The chain links TRBV2 to TRBJ1-1; no clear D gene. The receptor comes from a human donor with classical Hodgkin lymphoma. This material consisted of peripheral blood mononuclear cells (PBMCs), taken before the second cycle of nivolumab. The CDR3 here is CASDGTMNTEAFF. In DNA, the CDR3 is TGTGCCAGCGATGGAACCATGAACACTGAAGCTTTCTTT.